Listed below are T cell receptor beta chains from one sample, sequenced in a study of T cell responses to AZD1222 COVID-19 vaccine. Some clones are missing from TCRdb's copy, which holds only in-frame ones; the method was immunoSEQ multiplex PCR. Of 140,000 or so clones listed, approximately 91% were seen once; the top ten hold approximately 5.4%. The sequenced sample was peripheral blood, obtained 28 days after the second dose of the MenACWY control vaccine. These receptors were collected from an adult who received the MenACWY meningococcal vaccine as a control. Both conserved end residues are part of each CDR3. Each record gives: V gene, CDR3 protein.

TRBV7-3,CASSPPVGAQSQPQHF
TRBV14,CASSRTSGGVYNEQFF
TRBV6-1,CASSEHVRGGMDGYTF
TRBV25-1,CASSRKGALNEQFF
TRBV5-1,CASSSRSSGNTIYF
TRBV28,CASSPTQGGGNQPQHF
TRBV10-3,CAISEQSGYGYTF
TRBV19,CASSIDRNYGYTF
TRBV29-1,CSVRAKNIQYF
TRBV5-1,CASSPRTGMNTEAFF
TRBV29-1,CSATGTEYEQYF
TRBV3-1/TRBV3-2,CASSQSVAGRNGYTF
TRBV28,CASSLASGEETQYF
TRBV27,CASSPLTDRGNYGYTF
TRBV7-3,CASSLPGGTEAFF
TRBV21-1,CASSKKGPADAFF
TRBV27,CASSLSRPHEQYF
TRBV5-4,CASSLKQGGTQYF
TRBV19,CASIPRRLTGAVNTEAFF
TRBV24-1,CATSDLHYRSVTGNTIYF
TRBV6-4,CASKTTPGSIGYTF
TRBV7-7,CASSLRLAETQYF
TRBV6-5,CASSYREGTEAFF
TRBV4-2,CASSQDPGVYNEQFF
TRBV19,CASSPHSRGQTEAFF
TRBV5-1,CASSLGTTSETQYF
TRBV6-1,CASSEAPGSFYEQYF
TRBV19,CASSIEATAGYEQYF
TRBV5-6,CASSLVVGEKLFF
TRBV3-1/TRBV3-2,CASSRGDHYYGYTF
TRBV7-9,CASSLTGSVNTEAFF
TRBV5-1,CASSGSPGTDTQYF
TRBV2,CASGGTGLNQPQHF
TRBV29-1,CSVRQGAINEQYF
TRBV4-2,CASSQESRTGGYTF
TRBV13,CASSVLQGQETQYF
TRBV7-3,CASTLSADRNTEAFF
TRBV7-8,CASSFGTSGNEQFF
TRBV7-9,CASSRPGAGDGYTF
TRBV27,CASQVSDRLNTEAFF
TRBV9,CASADSLGTGNTEAFF
TRBV11-2,CASSIGQGSYEQYF
TRBV24-1,CATSDPSGTGYGYTF
TRBV7-9,CASSQESYEQYF
TRBV30,CAWSREDRANTEAFF
TRBV3-1/TRBV3-2,CASSQQGARISYTF
TRBV12-3/TRBV12-4,CASSSFGNEQFF
TRBV15,CATSRDPGARRYTF
TRBV4-1,CASREKTSPLNEQYF
TRBV13,CASSFLWGSRAYEQYF
TRBV9,CASRGTAQETQYF
TRBV5-1,CASRASGAGDEQFF
TRBV7-9,CASSRGHGNTIYF
TRBV27,CASSLRRGYEQYF
TRBV6-5,CASSYEGLRPYNEQFF
TRBV2,CASRDSRNSPLHF
TRBV18,CASSTTGTDYGYTF
TRBV5-1,CASRGGASNTEAFF
TRBV9,CASSALGAHYEQYF